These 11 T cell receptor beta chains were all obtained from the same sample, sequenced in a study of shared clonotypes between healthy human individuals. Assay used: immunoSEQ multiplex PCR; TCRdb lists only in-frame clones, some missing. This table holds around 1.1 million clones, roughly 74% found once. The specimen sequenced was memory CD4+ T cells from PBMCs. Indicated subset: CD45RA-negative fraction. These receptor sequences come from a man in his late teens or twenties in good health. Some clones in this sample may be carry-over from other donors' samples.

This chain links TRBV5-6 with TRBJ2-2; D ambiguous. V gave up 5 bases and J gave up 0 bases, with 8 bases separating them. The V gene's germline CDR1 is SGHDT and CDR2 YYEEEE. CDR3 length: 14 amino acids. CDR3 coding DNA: TGTGCCAGCAGTTCCAGGTCGAACACCGGGGAGCTGTTTTTT. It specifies CASSSRSNTGELFF. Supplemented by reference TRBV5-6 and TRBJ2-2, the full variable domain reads DAGVTQSPTHLIKTRGQQVTLRCSPKSGHDTVSWYQQALGQGPQFIFQYYEEEERQRGNFPDRFSGHQFPNYSSELNVNALLLGDSALYLCASSSRSNTGELFFGEGSRLTVL.

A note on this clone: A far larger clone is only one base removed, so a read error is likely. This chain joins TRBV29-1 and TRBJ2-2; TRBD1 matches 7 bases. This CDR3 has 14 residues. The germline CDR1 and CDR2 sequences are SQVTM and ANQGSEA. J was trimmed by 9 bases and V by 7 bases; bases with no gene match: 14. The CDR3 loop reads CSAPRQGPYRELFF. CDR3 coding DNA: TGCAGCGCCCCGAGACAGGGCCCCTACCGGGAGCTGTTTTTT.

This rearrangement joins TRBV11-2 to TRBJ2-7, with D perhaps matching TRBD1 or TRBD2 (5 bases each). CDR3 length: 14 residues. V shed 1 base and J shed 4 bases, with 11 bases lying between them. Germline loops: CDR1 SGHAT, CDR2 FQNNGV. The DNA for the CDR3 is TGTGCCAGCAGCTTAGGGTCTTGGGGGTACGAGCAGTACTTC. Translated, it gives CASSLGSWGYEQYF.

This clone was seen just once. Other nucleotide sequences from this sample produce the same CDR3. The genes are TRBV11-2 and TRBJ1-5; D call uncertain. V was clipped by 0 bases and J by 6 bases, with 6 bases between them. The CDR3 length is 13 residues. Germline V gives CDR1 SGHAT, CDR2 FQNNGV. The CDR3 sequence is CASSLDRPQPQHF. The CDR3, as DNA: TGTGCCAGCAGCTTAGATCGCCCTCAGCCCCAGCATTTT.

The CDR3 here is CASSVDFAGGDTGELFF. Here the CDR3 DNA reads TGTGCCAGCAGTGTTGATTTCGCAGGGGGCGACACCGGGGAGCTGTTTTTT. This chain connects TRBV6-4 to TRBJ2-2; TRBD1 matches 8 bases. From germline, CDR1 is MRHNA and CDR2 SNTAGT. J was trimmed by 3 bases and V by 4 bases; bases with no gene match: 10. The CDR3 is 17 residues long.

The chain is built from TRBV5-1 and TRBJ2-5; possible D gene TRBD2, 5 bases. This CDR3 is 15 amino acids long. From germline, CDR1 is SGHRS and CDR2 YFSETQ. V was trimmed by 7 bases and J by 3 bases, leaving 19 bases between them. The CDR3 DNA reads TGCGCCAGCCGGCTGGGTGGGAGCCCTGAAGAGACCCAGTACTTC. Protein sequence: CASRLGGSPEETQYF.

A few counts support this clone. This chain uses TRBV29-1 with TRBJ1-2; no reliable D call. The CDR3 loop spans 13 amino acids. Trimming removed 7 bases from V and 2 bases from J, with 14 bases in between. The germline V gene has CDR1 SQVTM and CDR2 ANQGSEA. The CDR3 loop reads CSAKTGGNYGYTF. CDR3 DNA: TGCAGCGCAAAGACTGGAGGAAACTATGGCTACACCTTC.

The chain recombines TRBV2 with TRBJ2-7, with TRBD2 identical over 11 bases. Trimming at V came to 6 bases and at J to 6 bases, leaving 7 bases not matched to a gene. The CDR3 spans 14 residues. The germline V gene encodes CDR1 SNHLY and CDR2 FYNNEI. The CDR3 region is CASSPTSGRGEQYF. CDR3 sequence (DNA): TGTGCCAGCAGCCCTACTAGCGGGAGAGGCGAGCAGTACTTC.

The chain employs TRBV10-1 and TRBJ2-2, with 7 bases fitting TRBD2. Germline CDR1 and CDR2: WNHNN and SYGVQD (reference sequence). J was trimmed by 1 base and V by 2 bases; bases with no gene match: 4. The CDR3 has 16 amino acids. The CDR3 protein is CASSERGGRNTGELFF. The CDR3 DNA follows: TGCGCCAGCAGTGAGCGGGGAGGGAGGAACACCGGGGAGCTGTTTTTT.

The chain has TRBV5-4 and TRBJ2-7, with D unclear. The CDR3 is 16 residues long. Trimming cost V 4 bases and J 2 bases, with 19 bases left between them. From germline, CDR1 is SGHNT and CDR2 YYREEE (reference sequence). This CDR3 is CASSKVEGPSPYEQYF. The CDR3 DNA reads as TGTGCCAGCAGCAAGGTTGAAGGCCCATCACCCTACGAGCAGTACTTC.

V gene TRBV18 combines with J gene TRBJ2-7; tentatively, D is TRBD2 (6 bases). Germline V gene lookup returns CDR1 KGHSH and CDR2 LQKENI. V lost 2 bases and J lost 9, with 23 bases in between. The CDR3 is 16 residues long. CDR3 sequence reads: CASSPSIGDSTLGQYF. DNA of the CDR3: TGTGCCAGCTCACCAAGCATCGGGGACTCCACCCTAGGGCAGTACTTC.